This T cell receptor beta chain was recovered during a study of cytomegalovirus exposure and HLA in healthy donors (dated 2017 in TCRdb). With regard to the full study: An earlier analysis of roughly 610 of the donors reported approximately 300 Gb of sequence data and 100 million to 120 million unique TCR beta sequences obtained from around 180 million T cells. Approximately 330 gigabases of sequencing data and around 85 million unique TCR sequences made up an early release that covered 500 to 650 HLA-typed donors. Of the roughly 400 genotyped donors, approximately 80% were placed in the genetic ancestry cluster associated with self-reported Caucasian donors. The study was designed to test whether signatures of past pathogen exposure could be identified by cataloging public T cell receptors. The study used immunosequencing to profile the T cell repertoires of some 600 subjects and linked those repertoires to cytomegalovirus serostatus. Besides the first cohort of 666 subjects, a separate validation cohort made up of over 100 different subjects was used. To predict cytomegalovirus infection status, the study brought together high-throughput TCR immunosequencing, statistical association of individual TCRs with disease status, and machine learning. A later analysis re-examined previously published TCR beta repertoires from more than 650 donors and added high-resolution HLA genotyping to investigate patterns of TCR occurrence. In the later analysis, no new phenotypic data were used to find candidate immune exposures; instead, reliance was placed on TCR beta sequences and their occurrence across donors. An earlier analysis of 500 to 750 of the donors applied high-throughput TCR beta sequencing to assess whether each TCR beta V gene segment acted as functional or pseudogenic. Donor age, sex, ethnicity and CMV serostatus were collected together with the repertoire data. Genome-wide SNP genotypes for about 55% of the roughly 670 donors were used in a later genetic analysis, which treated that subset as a discovery cohort. All discovery cohort repertoires had been generated using a single sequencing platform. HLA typing included class I and class II loci at four-digit resolution. Typing coverage varied by locus: roughly 620-640 donors for A, B, C, DRB1 and DQB1; roughly 510 for DQA1; more than 600 for DPA1; 450 to 480 for DPB1. Several DR-DQ haplotypes were handled as single units for association and clustering, since linkage in the cohort was strong. On average, approximately 250,000 unique TCR beta nucleotide sequences were sequenced per donor among more than 350 genotyped donors of the cohort, with approximately 18% of those sequences being non-productive.

Comments on this clone: There is no known antigen for this receptor. Per-base qualities were not stored, and no clone one base away is much larger.

Receptor libraries were prepared by the immunoSEQ multiplex PCR assay. For the multiplex PCR, a mixture combining 60 forward primers for TCR Vbeta segments and 13 reverse primers for TCR Jbeta segments was used. The CDR3 region of rearranged TCR beta genes was amplified from genomic DNA with a multiplex PCR assay. The Illumina HiSeq System was used to sequence the amplified TCR beta libraries as 87-base-pair reads. In the original analysis: Across the roughly 600 repertoires, a later analysis counted 80 million or so unique TCR beta chains, roughly 11 million of which were shared by at least two donors. To remove PCR and sequencing errors, raw reads were error-corrected and collapsed into unique sequences using a nearest-neighbor algorithm that merged closely related sequences. Alignment of CDR3 sequences to IMGT reference sequences was used to assign V, D and J gene segments. For a sequence to be retained, a match of at least six nucleotides to both a V gene segment and a J gene segment was required. A rearrangement was called productive if the CDR3 had no stop codons and remained in frame with V and J, and every other rearrangement was called non-productive. Following IMGT convention, CDR3 was defined as the stretch from the second conserved V-encoded cysteine to the conserved J-encoded phenylalanine. Sequences without an unambiguous match to a single V gene segment were excluded from the earlier analysis of about 640 of the donors. In an earlier analysis of several hundred of the donors, V segments were called functional above 56.7% productive rearrangements and were called segregating when the between-donor standard deviation exceeded 5%. To diagnose cytomegalovirus status from the catalog of TCR beta chain sequences, a statistical classification framework was built. V and J gene assignment, in a later analysis, came from comparing TCR nucleotide sequences with IMGT/GENE-DB human TR gene sequences. A later analysis assigned CDR3 sequences and most-parsimonious VDJ recombination scenarios with the TCRdist pipeline. In a later analysis, each TCR beta chain was defined by its CDR3 amino acid sequence together with its V-gene family, and reads without a unique V-gene family were excluded. To address suspected cross-contamination and a sequencing artifact, a later analysis removed 592 highly shared, low-generation-probability nucleotide sequences. A later analysis calculated a clonal expansion index for each public chain from normalized within-repertoire ranks of inferred template counts. Generation probabilities in a later analysis came from a VDJ recombination model fitted to out-of-frame rearrangements, and those results were checked against IGoR. In a later analysis, TCR-TCR, TCR-HLA and TCR-CMV co-occurrence was scored with hypergeometric tests, and a repertoire-size bias correction was applied to TCR pairs. To estimate false discovery rates, a later analysis permuted the HLA or CMV assignments 20 times. In a later analysis, co-occurring TCRs were grouped with DBSCAN, and TCRdist sequence similarity was added when clustering was performed within HLA-allele-positive subsets. Co-occurrence clustering excluded repertoires with fewer than 30,000 or more than 120,000 public chains, plus five with anomalous nucleotide sharing. TCRdb retrieved this table from immuneACCESS and kept in-frame rearrangements only. Not all clones are present; in checked studies, unresolved V genes account for under half, and no reason is known for the remainder. V and J calls plus clone size are reproduced from that table; the DNA served to infer D and trimming. The sample has 150,000 to 200,000 clones on record, 80% of them singletons. In total, the top ten clones hold approximately 1% of the sample.

Reading the germline V gene gives CDR1 ENHRY and CDR2 SYGVKD. From cysteine to phenylalanine, the CDR3 is 14 amino acids long. Only the CDR3 DNA is retained, 42 bases long and in frame from the first base. V sheds 4 bases and J sheds 3 bases, leaving 9 bases between their ends. The cohort was made up of 650 to 700 healthy bone marrow donors. All cohort members were sampled while nominally healthy, although unrecorded immune exposures were likely present. The donor was CMV seronegative and was included in the group of several hundred seronegative cohort members. Every donor gave a peripheral blood sample, and the peripheral blood mononuclear cells from that sample were used for TCR beta sequencing. The Qiagen DNeasy Blood Extraction Kit was used to extract genomic DNA from the blood cell samples. The study at large found these results: Across donors, most TCR sequences were observed very rarely, whereas some public TCRs were present in many individuals. Because the 87-base-pair reads could not distinguish some IMGT-functional V segments, including TRBV6-2 and TRBV6-3, those segments were excluded. An earlier analysis of around 500 of the donors showed that most TCR beta V segments appeared in productive rearrangements either about 87% or about 30% of the time, which broadly matched IMGT annotations. A further reported finding was that TCR beta sequences accurately predicted the HLA-A and HLA-B alleles for most subjects in the first cohort. A later analysis associated 15,000 or so TCR beta sequences with specific HLA alleles at a false discovery rate of 0.05. According to the authors, the approach could potentially be generalized to other disease states and immunological phenotypes. An association between a missense DCLRE1C variant and V-gene and J-gene trimming of TCR beta chains was found in a later genetic analysis and replicated in an independent cohort. In a later analysis, HLA-associated TCR beta chains were found to be more clonally expanded and to have lower generation probabilities than equally common non-associated chains. A few of the identified cytomegalovirus-associated TCR beta chains were confirmed in vitro to be specific for cytomegalovirus antigens. Because some donors lacked HLA typing at each locus, the association tests relied only on the typed subset. The only immune exposure information available for the cohort was CMV serostatus. Several of the top co-occurrence clusters appeared to be linked to parvovirus B19, influenza, CMV and Epstein-Barr virus, according to a later analysis. A group of highly shared sequence variants was considered likely to be a technical artifact of the sequencing pipeline. According to a later analysis, TCR association rates differed among HLA loci, with DRB1 alleles showing the most associated TCRs and HLA-C alleles showing the fewest. Correlated functional status among segregating V segments might be attributable to linkage disequilibrium, but an unknown experimental factor could not be ruled out. In the study, approximately 150 TCR beta chains were listed as associated with cytomegalovirus. The classifier was reported to diagnose cytomegalovirus status with high specificity and sensitivity in both the original cohort and the validation cohort. Fewer than 20 rarely observed V segments, including chromosome 9 orphons, were excluded from the earlier analysis of a few hundred of the donors because counts were too low. In a later analysis, most CMV-associated TCR beta chains were found to appear HLA-restricted, with HLA associations seemingly driven largely by CMV exposure. This cohort had only TCR beta chains sequenced, and the lack of alpha or paired-chain data limited which features could be detected. The presence/absence analyses assumed that sequencing depth was roughly uniform across donors, and that assumption may not be true. A later genetic analysis reported fewer N-insertions in productive TCRs among donors in an Asian-associated ancestry cluster than the roughly 670-donor mean. When HLA alleles, especially DR and DQ, strongly co-occurred, TCR associations were difficult to assign to individual alleles.

Recombination joined TRBV10-3 with TRBJ2-2, with TRBD2 perhaps the D gene, on 6 matching bases. The clonotype originates from a woman aged 40 to 55 in good health and CMV-seronegative. Sequencing was performed on PBMCs. The nucleotide sequence is TGTGCCATCAGTGTACCGGGAGACACCGGGGAGCTGTTTTTT. Translated, this gives CAISVPGDTGELFF.